This T cell receptor (beta chain) originates from a study of early T cells in non-severe SARS-CoV-2 infection. Across the study: The input, bulk RNA from unsorted whole blood, was sequenced, and chains were unpaired.

Unique molecular identifiers were affixed to single, distinct cDNA molecules. A single record per CDR3 protein comes from TCRdb applying MiXCR to the 5' RACE reads. The table shows over 50,000 distinct CDR3 sequences, with less than 10% occurring only once. CDR3 length equals 14 residues. The germline V and J ends were trimmed by 6 bases and 1 base, with 15 bases remaining between them. CDR1 is SQVTM and CDR2 is ANQGSEA in the germline V gene. V and J are TRBV29-1 and TRBJ1-1; maybe TRBD1 (5 bases). The source of this sequence is an adult who was a healthcare worker with PCR-confirmed SARS-CoV-2 infection or an uninfected control (not recorded which). The sequenced material came from whole blood. The CDR3 loop is CSVETGASNTEAFF. The CDR3 nucleotides are TGCAGCGTGGAAACCGGGGCCTCGAACACTGAAGCTTTCTTT.